The rows below give T cell receptor beta chains drawn from one sample of a study of cytotoxic CD8 clonotypes in ibrutinib-treated CLL. Generated by immunoSEQ multiplex PCR, the TCRdb table keeps only in-frame clones and is missing some. The table records approximately 120,000 clones, approximately 81% of them present only once. The sample here was PBMCs, taken after 24 months of ibrutinib treatment. Receptors originate from a human donor with chronic lymphocytic leukemia. Both conserved end residues are part of each CDR3.

cdr3_aa j_call v_call cdr3_length
CASSPPKGATEAFF TRBJ1-1 TRBV18 14
CASSFAQVPPQDRDYGYTF TRBJ1-2 TRBV5-1 19
CASSRAHRVGKAFF TRBJ1-1 TRBV4-3 14
CASSEGWSVREETQYF TRBJ2-5 TRBV9 16
CSVYGPGAFF TRBJ1-1 TRBV29-1 10
CASSAGQGGFYGYTF TRBJ1-2 TRBV6-5 15
CASSPLRGVTDTQYF TRBJ2-3 TRBV18 15
CAVADSFQETQYF TRBJ2-5 TRBV19 13
CASSPQQGAWTEAFF TRBJ1-1 TRBV9 15
CASSQGITGSTYEQYF TRBJ2-7 TRBV4-3 16
CATSVTVGRSSYNSPLHF TRBJ1-6 TRBV15 18
CASSRVRSGNTIYF TRBJ1-3 TRBV7-2 14
CASSEGPTYEQYF TRBJ2-7 TRBV2 13
CASSHSRGEKLFF TRBJ1-4 TRBV4-2 13
CASSLTGANYGYTF TRBJ1-2 TRBV7-2 14
CASSLKGGYGYTF TRBJ1-2 TRBV9 13
CASSVATGQGWGETQYF TRBJ2-5 TRBV9 17
CASSMNSYSYEQYF TRBJ2-7 TRBV19 14
CASSPSREQYF TRBJ2-7 TRBV6-1 11
CASSPGPADTQYF TRBJ2-3 TRBV9 13
CASSRQGRDTQYF TRBJ2-3 TRBV7-2 13
CASSSSSVTGTAYSYEQYF TRBJ2-7 TRBV28 19
CATSRGAVRTDTQYF TRBJ2-3 TRBV15 15
CASSFAGTSGEQFF TRBJ2-1 TRBV5-1 14
CASSIGNTDTQYF TRBJ2-3 TRBV19 13
CASSEFYSPNQPQHF TRBJ1-5 TRBV2 15
CASDLGRDNQPQHF TRBJ1-5 TRBV2 14
CASSPPGLASNYEQYF TRBJ2-7 TRBV11-2 16
CASSPSGVRETQYF TRBJ2-5 TRBV18 14
CASSPRRGGGDGDGYTF TRBJ1-2 TRBV9 17
CASSVATGTYEQYF TRBJ2-7 TRBV9 14
CASSLVGVGGRVTEAFF TRBJ1-1 TRBV7-8 17
CASSRTGLGRAGELFF TRBJ2-2 TRBV7-3 16
CASSFSGREKLFF TRBJ1-4 TRBV7-2 13
CASSVDWGANTEAFF TRBJ1-1 TRBV9 15
CASSLARGNTGELFF TRBJ2-2 TRBV7-9 15
CASKIWAGGLNTGELFF TRBJ2-2 TRBV27 17
CASSLTGVNMNTEAFF TRBJ1-1 TRBV27 16
CASSQAMGGDWRTDTQYF TRBJ2-3 TRBV4-3 18
CASSVGLAAGGTETQYF TRBJ2-5 TRBV7-3 17
CASSQSPPGGGKDTQYF TRBJ2-3 TRBV4-1 17
CASSETGGNQETQYF TRBJ2-5 TRBV25-1 15
CATSPGSANTGELFF TRBJ2-2 TRBV15 15
CACWTGGVDFFNEQFF TRBJ2-1 TRBV30 16
CASSARDPGTEAFF TRBJ1-1 TRBV5-1 14
CASSEIGGQETQYF TRBJ2-5 TRBV6-1 14
CASSVGRQNTGELFF TRBJ2-2 TRBV9 15
CAWSTGEDNEQFF TRBJ2-1 TRBV30 13